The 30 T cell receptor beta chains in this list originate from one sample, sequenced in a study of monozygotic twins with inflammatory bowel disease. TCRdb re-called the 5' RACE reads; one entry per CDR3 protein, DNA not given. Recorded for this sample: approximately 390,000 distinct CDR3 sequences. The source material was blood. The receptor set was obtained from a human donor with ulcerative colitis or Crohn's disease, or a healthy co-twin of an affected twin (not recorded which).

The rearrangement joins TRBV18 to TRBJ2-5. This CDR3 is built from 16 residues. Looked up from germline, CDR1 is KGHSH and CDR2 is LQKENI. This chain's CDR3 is CASSPRDKIYQETQYF.

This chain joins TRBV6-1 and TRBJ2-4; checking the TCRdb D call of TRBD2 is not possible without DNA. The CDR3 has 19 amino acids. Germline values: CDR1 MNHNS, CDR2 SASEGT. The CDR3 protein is CASSKSAPDSRRPKNIQYF.

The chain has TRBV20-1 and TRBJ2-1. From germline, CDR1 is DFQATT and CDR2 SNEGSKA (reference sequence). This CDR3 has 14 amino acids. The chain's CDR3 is CSAKGGSSYNEQFF.

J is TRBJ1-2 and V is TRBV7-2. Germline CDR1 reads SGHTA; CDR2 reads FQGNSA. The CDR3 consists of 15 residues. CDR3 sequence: CASSLLLGVVNGYTF. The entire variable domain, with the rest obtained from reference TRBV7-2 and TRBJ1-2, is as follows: GAGVSQSPSNKVTEKGKDVELRCDPISGHTALYWYRQSLGQGLEFLIYFQGNSAPDKSGLPSDRFSAERTGGSVSTLTIQRTQQEDSAVYLCASSLLLGVVNGYTFGSGTRLTVV.

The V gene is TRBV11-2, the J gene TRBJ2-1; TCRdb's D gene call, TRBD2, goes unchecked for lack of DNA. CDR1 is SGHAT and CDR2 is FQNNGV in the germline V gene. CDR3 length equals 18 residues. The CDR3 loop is CASSSGALRMSSYNEQFF.

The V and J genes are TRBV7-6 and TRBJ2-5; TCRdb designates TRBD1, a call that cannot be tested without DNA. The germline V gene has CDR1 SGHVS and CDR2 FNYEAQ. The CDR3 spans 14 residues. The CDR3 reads CASSFADRRETQYF. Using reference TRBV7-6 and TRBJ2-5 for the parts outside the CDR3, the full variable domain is GAGVSQSPRYKVTKRGQDVALRCDPISGHVSLYWYRQALGQGPEFLTYFNYEAQQDKSGLPNDRFSAERPEGSISTLTIQRTEQRDSAMYRCASSFADRRETQYFGPGTRLLVL.

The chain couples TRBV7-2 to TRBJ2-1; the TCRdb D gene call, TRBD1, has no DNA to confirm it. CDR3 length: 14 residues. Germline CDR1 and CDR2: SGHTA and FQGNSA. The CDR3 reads CASSYGGAYNEQFF.

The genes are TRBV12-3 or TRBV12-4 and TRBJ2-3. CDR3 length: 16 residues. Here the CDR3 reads CASSSHRVSGTDTQYF.

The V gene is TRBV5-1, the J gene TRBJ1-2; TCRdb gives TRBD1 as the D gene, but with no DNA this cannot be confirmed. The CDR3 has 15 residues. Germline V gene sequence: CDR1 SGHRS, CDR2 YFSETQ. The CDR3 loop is CASSLVPTVNYGYTF.

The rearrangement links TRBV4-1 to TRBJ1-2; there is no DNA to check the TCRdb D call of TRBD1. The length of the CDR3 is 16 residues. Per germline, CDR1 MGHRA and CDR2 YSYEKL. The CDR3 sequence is CASSQTLDRGRYGYTF.

The CDR3: CASSSGASAYEQYF. The chain employs TRBV27 and TRBJ2-7; checking the TCRdb D call of TRBD1 is not possible without DNA. Germline V gene sequence: CDR1 MNHEY, CDR2 SMNVEV (reference sequence). This CDR3 comprises 14 residues.

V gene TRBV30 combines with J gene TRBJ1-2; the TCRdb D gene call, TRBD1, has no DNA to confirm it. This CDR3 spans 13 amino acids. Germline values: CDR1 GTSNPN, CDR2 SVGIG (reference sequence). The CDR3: CAQNGQGWHGYTF. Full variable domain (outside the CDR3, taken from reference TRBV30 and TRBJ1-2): SQTIHQWPATLVQPVGSPLSLECTVEGTSNPNLYWYRQAAGRGLQLLFYSVGIGQISSEVPQNLSASRPQDRQFILSSKKLLLSDSGFYLCAQNGQGWHGYTFGSGTRLTVV.

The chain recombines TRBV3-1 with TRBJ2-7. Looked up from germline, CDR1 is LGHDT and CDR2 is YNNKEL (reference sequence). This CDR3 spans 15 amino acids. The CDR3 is CASSQASKGSYEQYF.

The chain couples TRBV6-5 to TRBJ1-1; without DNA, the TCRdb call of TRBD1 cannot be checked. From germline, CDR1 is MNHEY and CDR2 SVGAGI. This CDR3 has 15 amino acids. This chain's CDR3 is CASSYGGVQNTEAFF.

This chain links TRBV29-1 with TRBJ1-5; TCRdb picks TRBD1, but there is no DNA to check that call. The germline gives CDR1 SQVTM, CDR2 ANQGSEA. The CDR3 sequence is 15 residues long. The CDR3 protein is CSVKVQGSSNQPQHF.

This CDR3 is CASSPGGGASQPQHF. The gene calls are TRBV5-1 and TRBJ1-5; TCRdb reports TRBD1, a call that lacks DNA to check it against. Germline V gene data show CDR1 as SGHRS and CDR2 as YFSETQ. The CDR3 runs to 15 residues.

This CDR3 is CASSLGGLAGPYNEQFF. The chain uses TRBV5-1 and TRBJ2-1; TCRdb returns TRBD2, unconfirmable since there is no DNA. Germline V gives CDR1 SGHRS, CDR2 YFSETQ. CDR3 length: 17 residues.

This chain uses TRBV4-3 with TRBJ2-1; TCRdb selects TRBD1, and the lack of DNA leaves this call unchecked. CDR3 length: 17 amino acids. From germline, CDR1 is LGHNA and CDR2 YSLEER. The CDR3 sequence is CASSQGSSKGAYNEQFF.

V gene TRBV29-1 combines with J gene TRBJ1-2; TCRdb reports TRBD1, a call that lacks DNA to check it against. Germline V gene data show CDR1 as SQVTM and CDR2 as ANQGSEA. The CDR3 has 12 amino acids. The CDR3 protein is CSADRGPRGYTF.

The CDR3 loop reads CSEGGGAGTEAFF. The chain uses TRBV29-1 and TRBJ1-1; as DNA is missing, the TRBD1 call by TCRdb cannot be tested. Germline CDR1 is SQVTM and CDR2 is ANQGSEA. The CDR3 length is 13 residues.

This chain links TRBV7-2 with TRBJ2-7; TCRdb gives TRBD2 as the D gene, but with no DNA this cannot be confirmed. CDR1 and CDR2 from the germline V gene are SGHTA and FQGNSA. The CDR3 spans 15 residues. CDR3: CASSLRGTREYKQYF.

The CDR3 here is CASSPRTSGRRGSSGANVLTF. V and J are TRBV11-2 and TRBJ2-6; TCRdb reports TRBD2, a call that lacks DNA to check it against. The CDR3 runs to 21 residues. In germline, CDR1 is SGHAT, CDR2 FQNNGV.

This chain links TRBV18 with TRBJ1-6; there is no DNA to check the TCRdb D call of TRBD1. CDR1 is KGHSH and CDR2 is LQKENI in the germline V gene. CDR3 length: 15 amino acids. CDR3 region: CASSPDGIYGSPLHF.

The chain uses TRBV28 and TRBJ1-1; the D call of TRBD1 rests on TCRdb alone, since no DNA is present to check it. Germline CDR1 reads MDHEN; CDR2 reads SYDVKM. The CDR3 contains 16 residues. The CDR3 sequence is CASILGGTGRGTEAFF.

This CDR3 reads CASIQRVRVYNEQFF. The chain is built from TRBV28 and TRBJ2-1. CDR3 length: 15 residues. CDR1 is MDHEN and CDR2 is SYDVKM in the germline V gene.

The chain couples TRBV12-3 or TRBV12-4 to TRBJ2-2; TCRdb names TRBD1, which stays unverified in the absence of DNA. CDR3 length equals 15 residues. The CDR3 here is CASSFVQGYTGELFF.

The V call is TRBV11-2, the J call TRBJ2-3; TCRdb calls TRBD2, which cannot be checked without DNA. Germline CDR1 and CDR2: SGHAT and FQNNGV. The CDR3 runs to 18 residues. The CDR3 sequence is CASSLGGLLAIDADTQYF.

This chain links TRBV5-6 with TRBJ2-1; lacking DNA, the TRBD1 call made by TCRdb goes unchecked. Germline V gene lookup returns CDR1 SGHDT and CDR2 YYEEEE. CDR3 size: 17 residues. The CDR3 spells CASSHNRGENSYNEQFF.

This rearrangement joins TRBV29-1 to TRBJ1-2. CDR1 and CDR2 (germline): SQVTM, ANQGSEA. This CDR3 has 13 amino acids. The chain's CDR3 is CSVRGGGSIVYTF. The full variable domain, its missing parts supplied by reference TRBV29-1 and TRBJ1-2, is SAVISQKPSRDICQRGTSLTIQCQVDSQVTMMFWYRQQPGQSLTLIATANQGSEATYESGFVIDKFPISRPNLTFSTLTVSNMSPEDSSIYLCSVRGGGSIVYTFGSGTRLTVV.

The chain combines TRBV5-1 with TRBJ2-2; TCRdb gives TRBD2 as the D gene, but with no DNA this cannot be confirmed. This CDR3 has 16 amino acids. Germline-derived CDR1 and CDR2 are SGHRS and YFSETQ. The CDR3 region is CASSLDAGGFHGELFF.